The 21 T cell receptor beta chains reported below all come from one sample, sequenced in a study of early T cells in non-severe SARS-CoV-2 infection. TCRdb re-called the 5' RACE reads with MiXCR, one entry per CDR3 protein. Here the sample spans about 97,000 distinct CDR3 sequences, approximately 9.9% being singletons. Source: whole blood, taken at baseline. Every receptor here comes from an adult who was a healthcare worker with PCR-confirmed SARS-CoV-2 infection or an uninfected control (not recorded which).

This clonotype was counted a few times. The J gene is TRBJ2-2, the V gene TRBV20-1; a possible D gene is TRBD1 (6 bases). The germline V gene has CDR1 DFQATT and CDR2 SNEGSKA (reference sequence). There are 13 residues in the CDR3. V dropped 2 bases and J dropped 7 bases, with 11 bases sitting between them. The CDR3 is CSARTGLIGELFF. The CDR3 coding sequence is TGCAGTGCTAGAACAGGGCTGATCGGGGAGCTGTTTTTT.

This rearrangement joins TRBV5-1 to TRBJ2-7, with D uncertain. Trimming shortened V by 1 base and J by 4 bases, and 9 bases separated the two germline ends. The CDR3 contains 13 residues. Germline V gene data show CDR1 as SGHRS and CDR2 as YFSETQ. CDR3 protein: CASSLFIEYEQYF. In DNA form, the CDR3 reads TGCGCCAGCAGCTTGTTCATTGAGTACGAGCAGTACTTC. The variable domain in full, with the rest retrieved from reference TRBV5-1 and TRBJ2-7, is KAGVTQTPRYLIKTRGQQVTLSCSPISGHRSVSWYQQTPGQGLQFLFEYFSETQRNKGNFPGRFSGRQFSNSRSEMNVSTLELGDSALYLCASSLFIEYEQYFGPGTRLTVT.

The chain carries TRBV7-9 and TRBJ2-7; 10 bases agree with TRBD1. CDR3 size: 16 residues. The germline CDR1 and CDR2 sequences are SEHNR and FQNEAQ (reference sequence). The ends lost 5 bases at V and 2 bases at J; junction bases unmatched: 9. The CDR3 reads CASSPAEGTGAYEQYF. The DNA for the CDR3 is TGTGCCAGCAGCCCGGCCGAAGGGACAGGGGCCTACGAGCAGTACTTC.

This clonotype was recorded at least ten times. V is TRBV7-3 and J is TRBJ2-1; 8 positions match TRBD2. The CDR3 covers 15 residues. CDR1 is SGHTA and CDR2 is FQGTGA in the germline V gene. V shed 6 bases, J shed 1 base, and the junction held 5 bases outside the gene matches. The DNA of the CDR3 is TGTGCCAGCAGATCGGGAGGGGAGTCCTACAATGAGCAGTTCTTC. Protein sequence: CASRSGGESYNEQFF.

The chain uses TRBV2 and TRBJ2-1; perhaps TRBD2 as D (5 bases). This CDR3 is 14 amino acids long. Trimming took 7 bases from V and 8 from J, leaving 18 bases between them. Germline V lookup: CDR1 SNHLY, CDR2 FYNNEI. Written as DNA, the CDR3 is TGTGCCAGCATTGGCGGGTGGACCTCCCATGAGCAGTTCTTC. This encodes CASIGGWTSHEQFF.

This clonotype has ten or more counts. J is TRBJ1-4 and V is TRBV6-5; TRBD1 is a possible D gene (5 bases). Germline values: CDR1 MNHEY, CDR2 SVGAGI. CDR3 length equals 12 residues. Trimming pared 6 bases from V and 8 bases from J, leaving 10 bases between. The CDR3 protein is CASRRGVEKLFF. The DNA for the CDR3 is TGTGCCAGCAGGCGGGGGGTCGAAAAACTGTTTTTT.

The gene calls are TRBV7-6 and TRBJ1-5; TRBD1 matches at 10 bases. The CDR3 length is 18 residues. The V gene end was trimmed by 1 base and the J gene end by 0 bases; junction bases not matched to a gene: 6. Germline V gene lookup returns CDR1 SGHVS and CDR2 FNYEAQ. For the CDR3, the DNA is TGTGCCAGCAGCTTAGGGGACAGGGGCTATTATAGCAATCAGCCCCAGCATTTT. Its protein product is CASSLGDRGYYSNQPQHF.

This clonotype was seen a handful of times. V is TRBV27 and J is TRBJ2-3, with D unclear. The germline gives CDR1 MNHEY, CDR2 SMNVEV (reference sequence). V was trimmed by 5 bases and J by 7 bases, leaving 13 bases between them. CDR3 length: 13 residues. The DNA of the CDR3 is TGTGCCAGCAGTCCCCCTTTCGGCCATACGCAGTATTTT. Residues: CASSPPFGHTQYF.

This clonotype has just a few counts. The chain links TRBV10-3 to TRBJ1-2; the D is unclear. V was cut by 4 bases and J by 4 bases, with 10 bases left in between. The CDR3 has 13 residues. CDR1 is ENHRY, CDR2 SYGVKD, per germline. The CDR3 sequence is CAISGDTGYGYTF. In DNA, the CDR3 is TGTGCCATCAGTGGAGATACGGGCTATGGCTACACCTTC.

This clonotype rates as medium-sized (0.01 to 0.1%). This chain links TRBV7-9 with TRBJ2-7, with D possibly being TRBD1 (6 bases). Deletions cut 6 bases from V and 2 bases from J, with 11 bases between. The germline V gene encodes CDR1 SEHNR and CDR2 FQNEAQ (reference sequence). The CDR3 length is 13 residues. The CDR3 sequence: CASRDSLTYEQYF. The CDR3 region has the DNA TGTGCCAGCAGGGACAGCCTGACCTACGAGCAGTACTTC.

The chain employs TRBV11-2 and TRBJ2-1, with 7 nucleotides matching TRBD2. This CDR3 is built from 17 residues. Per the germline V gene, CDR1 is SGHAT and CDR2 is FQNNGV. The V segment lost 1 base and the J segment 4 bases; nucleotides outside the gene matches: 10. This CDR3 is CASSLAGRPSGYNEQFF. CDR3 coding DNA: TGTGCCAGCAGCTTAGCCGGTCGTCCTAGCGGTTACAATGAGCAGTTCTTC.

Ten or more counts support this clonotype. The chain has TRBV11-2 and TRBJ2-7; 7 bases map to TRBD1. Per the germline V gene, CDR1 is SGHAT and CDR2 is FQNNGV. The CDR3 is 12 residues long. V shed 6 bases and J 3 bases; nucleotides not matched to a gene: 2. Here the CDR3 reads CASRGTDYEQYF. The CDR3 DNA follows: TGTGCCAGCAGGGGGACAGACTACGAGCAGTACTTC.

This clonotype was seen ten or more times. The chain combines TRBV29-1 with TRBJ2-5; the D call may be TRBD1 or TRBD2 (5 bases each). Germline assignment: CDR1 SQVTM and CDR2 ANQGSEA. The CDR3 has 13 amino acids. The V end lost 7 bases, the J end lost 1 base, and 13 bases lay between the germline ends. CDR3 DNA sequence: TGCAGCGCAAGGGACGGATCCCAAGAGACCCAGTACTTC. Amino acid sequence: CSARDGSQETQYF.

The chain links TRBV11-2 to TRBJ2-2, with D unclear. This CDR3 is built from 14 residues. Germline CDR1 and CDR2: SGHAT and FQNNGV. Trimming removed 1 base from V and 7 bases from J, with 10 bases in between. The CDR3 reads CASSLARSIGELFF. CDR3 in DNA: TGTGCCAGCAGCTTAGCTCGGTCCATCGGGGAGCTGTTTTTT.

At least ten counts were recorded for this clonotype. The V and J genes are TRBV28 and TRBJ1-1; D might be TRBD1 (5 bases). From germline, CDR1 is MDHEN and CDR2 SYDVKM. CDR3 length: 14 residues. V was pared by 3 bases and J by 4 bases, with 12 bases between. CDR3 sequence: CASSFMRGGTEAFF. The CDR3 region has the DNA TGTGCCAGCAGTTTCATGCGGGGCGGCACTGAAGCTTTCTTT.

This chain links TRBV24-1 with TRBJ2-4; TRBD1 aligns across 8 bases. This CDR3 has 14 amino acids. Germline CDR1 and CDR2: KGHDR and SFDVKD. V lost 4 bases, J lost 8 bases, and 6 bases stayed unmatched. Here the CDR3 DNA reads TGTGCCACCAGTGAACCAGGGGGCGCGGACATTCAGTACTTC. Its protein product is CATSEPGGADIQYF.

This clonotype has more than one count but fewer than ten. The chain carries TRBV5-1 and TRBJ2-6, with D possibly matching TRBD2 (5 bases). The V gene lost 3 bases and the J gene lost 4 bases, with 17 bases spanning the gap. This CDR3 contains 17 residues. Per germline, CDR1 SGHRS and CDR2 YFSETQ. CDR3 in DNA: TGCGCCAGCAGCTCCTCGGCAGGTTCGGGAGGGGCCAACGTCCTGACTTTC. Amino acids: CASSSSAGSGGANVLTF.

The J gene is TRBJ2-7, the V gene TRBV6-5; unclear D gene. The V end lost 0 bases, the J end lost 7 bases, and 4 bases lay between the germline ends. Germline CDR1 MNHEY, CDR2 SVGAGI. This CDR3 region has 11 residues. CDR3 region: CASSYSREQYF. The CDR3 DNA is TGTGCCAGCAGTTACTCGAGGGAGCAGTACTTC.

The gene calls are TRBV12-3 or TRBV12-4 and TRBJ1-4; the match to TRBD1 covers 7 bases. V was clipped by 3 bases and J by 7 bases; unmatched bases: 5. CDR3 length equals 14 residues. The CDR3 coding sequence is TGTGCCAGCAGTTTTACAGGGGATGGTGAAAAACTGTTTTTT. Translated: CASSFTGDGEKLFF.

This clonotype was seen ten or more times. The rearrangement joins TRBV20-1 to TRBJ2-1, with 11 bases identical to TRBD2. Germline lookup yields CDR1 DFQATT and CDR2 SNEGSKA (reference sequence). With 2 bases clipped from V and 4 bases from J, the junction kept 4 bases outside the gene matches. This CDR3 is built from 15 residues. CDR3 sequence: CSARRVAGGYNEQFF. The CDR3 DNA follows: TGCAGTGCTAGAAGAGTAGCGGGGGGGTACAATGAGCAGTTCTTC.

V is TRBV6-5 and J is TRBJ2-1, with 11 positions matching TRBD1. J was trimmed by 7 bases and V by 8 bases; bases with no gene match: 10. Germline CDR1 and CDR2: MNHEY and SVGAGI. This CDR3 is 15 amino acids long. CDR3 loop: CASPSGTGGVNEQFF. The CDR3 region has the DNA TGTGCCAGCCCCTCCGGGACAGGGGGTGTAAATGAGCAGTTCTTC.